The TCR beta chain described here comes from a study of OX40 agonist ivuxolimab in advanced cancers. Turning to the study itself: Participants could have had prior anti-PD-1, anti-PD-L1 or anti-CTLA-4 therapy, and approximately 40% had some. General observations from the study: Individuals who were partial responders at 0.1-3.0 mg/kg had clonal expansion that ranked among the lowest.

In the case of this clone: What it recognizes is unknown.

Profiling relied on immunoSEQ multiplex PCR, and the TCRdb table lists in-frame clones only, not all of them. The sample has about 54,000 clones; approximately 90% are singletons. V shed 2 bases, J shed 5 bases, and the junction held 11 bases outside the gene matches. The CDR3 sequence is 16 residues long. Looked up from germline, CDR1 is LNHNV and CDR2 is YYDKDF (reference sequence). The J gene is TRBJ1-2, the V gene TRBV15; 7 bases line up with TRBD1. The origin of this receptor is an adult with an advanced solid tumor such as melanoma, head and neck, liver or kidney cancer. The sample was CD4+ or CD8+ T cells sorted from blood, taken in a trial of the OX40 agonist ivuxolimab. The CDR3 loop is CATSRRTGLSGYGYTF. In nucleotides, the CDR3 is TGTGCCACCAGCAGAAGGACAGGACTAAGTGGTTATGGCTACACCTTC. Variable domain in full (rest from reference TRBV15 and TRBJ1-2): DAMVIQNPRYQVTQFGKPVTLSCSQTLNHNVMYWYQQKSSQAPKLLFHYYDKDFNNEADTPDNFQSRRPNTSFCFLDIRSPGLGDTAMYLCATSRRTGLSGYGYTFGSGTRLTVV.